Presented here are 12 T cell receptor beta chains from one specimen sequenced in a study of OX40 agonist ivuxolimab in advanced cancers. Assay: immunoSEQ multiplex PCR; the TCRdb copy retains only in-frame clones and omits some. The data contain some 64,000 clones, roughly four fifths of them singletons. The material sequenced was CD4+ or CD8+ T cells sorted from blood, taken in a trial of the OX40 agonist ivuxolimab. Receptors originate from an adult with an advanced solid tumor such as melanoma, head and neck, liver or kidney cancer.

This clone has only one observation. An end of the junction differs from the germline gene, which may be a read error. This sequence joins TRBV6-5 and TRBJ2-1; the D gene is possibly TRBD2 (6 bases). Germline V gene sequence: CDR1 MNHEY, CDR2 SVGAGI. This CDR3 has 13 residues. The CDR3 nucleotides read TGTGCCAGCAGTTGGGGGACCCGGCGGGGACTGGTCTTC. Protein product: CASSWGTRRGLVF.

V and J are TRBV5-1 and TRBJ1-5; D may be TRBD1 (5 bases). This CDR3 region has 14 residues. The V gene's germline CDR1 is SGHRS and CDR2 YFSETQ. The V and J ends lost 0 bases and 4 bases respectively, with 8 bases between them. CDR3 protein: CASSLGAGNQPQHF. In DNA form, the CDR3 reads TGCGCCAGCAGCTTGGGGGCAGGGAATCAGCCCCAGCATTTT.

This clone was counted between two and nine times. This sequence joins TRBV11-2 and TRBJ2-7; 11 bases map to TRBD2. CDR1 and CDR2 (germline): SGHAT, FQNNGV. Losses at the gene ends were 1 base for V and 0 bases for J; bases not matched to a gene: 2. The CDR3 totals 16 residues. The CDR3 DNA reads TGTGCCAGCAGCTTAGGCCTAGCGGGAGGCTCCTACGAGCAGTACTTC. As protein: CASSLGLAGGSYEQYF.

V gene TRBV5-5 combines with J gene TRBJ1-2, with D unclear. The ends were cut back, 0 bases at V and 7 bases at J, with 25 bases in the middle. Germline CDR1 and CDR2: SGHKS and YYEKEE (reference sequence). This CDR3 comprises 18 residues. The CDR3 DNA sequence: TGTGCCAGCAGCTTGGCTCTAACGCCCATAGGGAGCCCAAGTGGCTACACCTTC. Translating it yields CASSLALTPIGSPSGYTF.

The chain links TRBV27 to TRBJ2-1, with 9 bases that match TRBD2. Germline V gene sequence: CDR1 MNHEY, CDR2 SMNVEV (reference sequence). This CDR3 spans 15 amino acids. The V and J ends lost 2 bases and 8 bases, in that order; junction bases with no gene match: 7. CDR3 residues: CASSLQRGAGDEQFF. The DNA for the CDR3 is TGTGCCAGCAGTTTACAGCGGGGGGCTGGGGATGAGCAGTTCTTC.

The chain combines TRBV15 with TRBJ2-5, with D unclear. The J call is uncertain, as TRBJ2-7 better fits the DNA end. The CDR3 length is 13 residues. Per germline, CDR1 LNHNV and CDR2 YYDKDF (reference sequence). The CDR3 loop reads CATSRVGDYEQYF. CDR3 sequence (DNA): TGTGCCACCAGCAGAGTAGGCGACTACGAGCAGTACTTC.

The rearrangement links TRBV5-6 to TRBJ1-2; D ambiguous. V lost 4 bases and J lost 4, with 14 bases in between. Germline CDR1 is SGHDT and CDR2 is YYEEEE. This CDR3 is built from 14 residues. CDR3 bases: TGTGCCAGCAGCCTCTCCAGCATGTCCTATGGCTACACCTTC. Protein: CASSLSSMSYGYTF.

This chain links TRBV5-4 with TRBJ1-6; no clear D. Germline assignment: CDR1 SGHNT and CDR2 YYREEE (reference sequence). The ends were cut back, 0 bases at V and 10 bases at J, with 11 bases in the middle. The CDR3 runs to 14 residues. Written as DNA, the CDR3 is TGTGCCAGCAGCTTGGACCCAAAGGGATCACCCCTCCACTTT. This encodes CASSLDPKGSPLHF.

The chain employs TRBV11-2 and TRBJ2-1, with 14 bases lining up with TRBD2. V trimming: 0 bases; J trimming: 7 bases; junction bases outside the gene matches: 5. The CDR3 is 17 amino acids. From germline, CDR1 is SGHAT and CDR2 FQNNGV. This CDR3 reads CASSLERTSGGWNEQFF. DNA for the CDR3: TGTGCCAGCAGCTTAGAGAGGACTAGCGGGGGGTGGAATGAGCAGTTCTTC.

The chain joins TRBV10-3 to TRBJ1-2, with D uncertain. The CDR3 covers 13 residues. Per germline, CDR1 ENHRY and CDR2 SYGVKD. With 6 bases removed from V and 3 bases from J, the gap between germline ends came to 11 bases. CDR3 coding DNA: TGTGCCATCAGAAGCAACAGCGACTATGGCTACACCTTC. Its translation is CAIRSNSDYGYTF.

The chain uses TRBV5-4 and TRBJ1-2, with D perhaps TRBD1 (5 bases). CDR1 and CDR2 from the germline V gene are SGHNT and YYREEE (reference sequence). The CDR3 is made up of 12 amino acids. V was clipped by 4 bases and J by 7 bases, with 11 bases between them. This CDR3 reads CASSGTGSGYTF. CDR3 coding DNA: TGTGCCAGCAGCGGCACAGGCTCTGGCTACACCTTC.

This rearrangement joins TRBV28 to TRBJ1-5; no clear D gene. Germline V gene data show CDR1 as MDHEN and CDR2 as SYDVKM. V was shortened by 2 bases and J by 0 bases, with 8 bases between the two germline ends. CDR3 length equals 15 residues. The CDR3 DNA follows: TGTGCCAGCAGTTTAATGCCAGTTAGCAATCAGCCCCAGCATTTT. Its translation: CASSLMPVSNQPQHF.